This T cell receptor (beta chain) came from a study of CD8 T cells in Susac syndrome. RNA, at about 0.5 to 1 ug, was reverse transcribed with random hexamers. Each CDR3 protein gets one entry after TCRdb re-called the immunoSEQ multiplex PCR reads with MiXCR. There are roughly 75,000 distinct CDR3 sequences in the sample; just over 90% occur only once, and roughly 0.16% lies in the top ten. V was pared by 4 bases and J by 0 bases, with 12 bases between. The CDR3 runs to 15 residues. Germline CDR1 SGHDT, CDR2 YYEEEE. The chain joins TRBV5-6 to TRBJ2-3, with a weak D call TRBD2 (6 bases). This TCR was sampled from a human donor with Susac syndrome. Sequences were obtained from CD4+ T cells from PBMCs. Here the CDR3 DNA reads TGTGCCAGCAGCGGGGGGACTGCTAGCACAGATACGCAGTATTTT. As protein: CASSGGTASTDTQYF.